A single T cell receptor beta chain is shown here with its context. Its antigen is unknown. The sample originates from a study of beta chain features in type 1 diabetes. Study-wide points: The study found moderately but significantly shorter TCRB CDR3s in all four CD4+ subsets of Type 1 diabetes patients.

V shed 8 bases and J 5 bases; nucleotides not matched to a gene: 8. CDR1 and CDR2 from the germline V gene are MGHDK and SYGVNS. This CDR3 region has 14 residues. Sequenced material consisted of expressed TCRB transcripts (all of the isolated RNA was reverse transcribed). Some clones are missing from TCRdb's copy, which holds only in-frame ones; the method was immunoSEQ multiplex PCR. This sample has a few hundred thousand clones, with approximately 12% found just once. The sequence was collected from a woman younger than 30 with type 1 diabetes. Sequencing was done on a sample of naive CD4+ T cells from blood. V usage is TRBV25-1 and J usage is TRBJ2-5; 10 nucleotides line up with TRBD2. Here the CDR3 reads CASALAGGGETQYF. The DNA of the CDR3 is TGTGCCAGCGCATTAGCGGGAGGCGGGGAGACCCAGTACTTC.